The 20 T cell receptor beta chains below were found in one sample sequenced in a study of T cell repertoires in cytomegalovirus infection. These receptors have no known antigen. TCRdb re-analysed the reads in MiXCR, keeping a single row per CDR3 protein. The sample shows about 280,000 distinct CDR3 sequences, about 20% of them seen only once. The source was cultured PBMCs, collected from culture after CMV antigen stimulation. The source of these receptors is a human donor in good health (CMV status not recorded). Some clones in this sample may be carry-over from other donors' samples.

The sample holds many counts of this clonotype. This chain joins TRBV27 and TRBJ1-3; D perhaps matches TRBD1 (5 bases). V was cut by 4 bases and J by 2 bases, with 6 bases left in between. The length of the CDR3 is 13 residues. The germline gives CDR1 MNHEY, CDR2 SMNVEV (reference sequence). The CDR3 DNA reads TGTGCCAGCAGTTGGGGACCTGGAAACACCATATATTTT. Translation gives CASSWGPGNTIYF.

This clonotype was counted between two and nine times. This sequence joins TRBV6-1 and TRBJ1-6; the D is unclear. The CDR3 covers 14 residues. Germline CDR1 reads MNHNS; CDR2 reads SASEGT. Trimming left V 2 bases short and J 7 bases short, with 9 bases between. CDR3 in DNA: TGTGCCAGCAGTGAAAGTCTGACGAATTCACCCCTCCACTTT. It is translated as CASSESLTNSPLHF.

This clonotype was detected many times. The chain recombines TRBV7-2 with TRBJ2-1; 10 bases align to TRBD2. The germline CDR1 and CDR2 sequences are SGHTA and FQGNSA. V was clipped by 7 bases and J by 4 bases; unmatched bases: 4. The CDR3 is 14 amino acids. CDR3 region: CASNPSGGYNEQFF. In DNA, the CDR3 is TGTGCCAGCAACCCTAGCGGGGGTTACAATGAGCAGTTCTTC.

The CDR3 loop reads CASSSPESSYEQYF. The CDR3, as DNA: TGTGCCAGCAGCTCGCCCGAAAGCTCCTACGAGCAGTACTTC. The V and J genes are TRBV7-6 and TRBJ2-7, with unresolved D. This CDR3 has 14 amino acids. Deletions cut 4 bases from V and 0 bases from J, with 10 bases between. Germline lookup yields CDR1 SGHVS and CDR2 FNYEAQ.

This clonotype was seen many times. The gene calls are TRBV7-2 and TRBJ1-4, with a possible D match to TRBD1 (6 bases). The V gene's germline CDR1 is SGHTA and CDR2 FQGNSA. The length of the CDR3 is 15 residues. V lost 5 bases and J 4 bases, leaving 14 bases between the germline ends. For the CDR3, the DNA is TGTGCCAGCAGCCCACCTGCAGGGGTTAATGAAAAACTGTTTTTT. This sequence encodes CASSPPAGVNEKLFF.

CDR3 region: CASSHPPASGRTSTDTQYF. CDR3 in DNA: TGCGCCAGCAGCCACCCCCCTGCTAGCGGGAGAACTAGCACAGATACGCAGTATTTT. The rearrangement joins TRBV5-1 to TRBJ2-3; TRBD2 matches 10 bases. V was pared by 4 bases and J by 0 bases, with 14 bases of the junction left unmatched. Germline V lookup: CDR1 SGHRS, CDR2 YFSETQ. The CDR3 extends over 19 amino acids.

The chain uses TRBV18 and TRBJ1-5, with D uncertain. This CDR3 contains 15 residues. From germline, CDR1 is KGHSH and CDR2 LQKENI. V was trimmed by 3 bases and J by 6 bases, leaving 15 bases between them. The CDR3: CASSPSGVIRQPQHF. CDR3 nucleotide sequence: TGTGCCAGCTCACCGTCCGGGGTGATCCGTCAGCCCCAGCATTTT.

With respect to this clonotype: A much bigger clone sits one base away, suggesting this may be a read error. The rearrangement links TRBV7-2 to TRBJ2-2; D call uncertain. This CDR3 contains 13 residues. The ends were cut back, 1 base at V and 4 bases at J, with 4 bases in the middle. Germline loops: CDR1 SGHTA, CDR2 FQGNSA. CDR3 DNA sequence: TGTGCCAGCAGCTTAGGCATCACCGGGGAGCTGTTTTTT. Residues: CASSLGITGELFF.

This chain uses TRBV12-3 or TRBV12-4 with TRBJ2-5; maybe TRBD1 (6 bases). This CDR3 region has 13 residues. V shed 6 bases and J shed 4 bases, with 12 bases lying between them. In DNA form, the CDR3 reads TGTGCCAGCAGCCCAGGGGTCCCAGAGACCCAGTACTTC. As protein: CASSPGVPETQYF.

This clonotype was picked up many times. V usage is TRBV18 and J usage is TRBJ2-1; the match to TRBD2 covers 10 bases. V dropped 3 bases and J dropped 5; count of bases not matched to a gene: 1. The CDR3 has 14 amino acids. CDR1 KGHSH and CDR2 LQKENI come from the germline V gene. This chain's CDR3 is CASSPTSGDNEQFF. As DNA, the CDR3 is TGTGCCAGCTCACCCACTAGCGGGGACAATGAGCAGTTCTTC.

This clonotype was observed many times. Here the CDR3 DNA reads TGTGCCAGCAGCTTAGTCAGGGGGAGGGCCGGTGAGCAGTTCTTC. Translating it yields CASSLVRGRAGEQFF. The chain links TRBV11-2 to TRBJ2-1, with D tentatively TRBD1 or TRBD2 (7 bases each). V lost 1 base and J lost 9, with 16 bases in between. The germline V gene encodes CDR1 SGHAT and CDR2 FQNNGV. There are 15 residues in the CDR3.

The sample holds many counts of this clonotype. The chain uses TRBV7-2 and TRBJ2-3, with D possibly being TRBD2 (6 bases). V was clipped by 3 bases and J by 0 bases, with 7 bases between them. The CDR3 sequence is 14 residues long. CDR1 and CDR2 from the germline V gene are SGHTA and FQGNSA. In nucleotides, the CDR3 is TGTGCCAGCAGCTTGCGGGGTAGCACAGATACGCAGTATTTT. This sequence encodes CASSLRGSTDTQYF. The whole variable domain, remainder taken from reference TRBV7-2 and TRBJ2-3, is GAGVSQSPSNKVTEKGKDVELRCDPISGHTALYWYRQSLGQGLEFLIYFQGNSAPDKSGLPSDRFSAERTGGSVSTLTIQRTQQEDSAVYLCASSLRGSTDTQYFGPGTRLTVL.

This clonotype was seen repeatedly, ten times or more. V is TRBV6-6 and J is TRBJ2-5; D possibly corresponds to TRBD1 (5 bases). Germline V gene sequence: CDR1 MNHNY, CDR2 SVGAGI (reference sequence). This CDR3 contains 15 residues. V shed 2 bases and J shed 2 bases, with 12 bases lying between them. Written as DNA, the CDR3 is TGTGCCAGCAGTTACCTCGGACATCCGCAAGAGACCCAGTACTTC. This codes for CASSYLGHPQETQYF.

There are many counts of this clonotype. V usage is TRBV7-2 and J usage is TRBJ1-4; unclear D gene. V lost 5 bases and J lost 7, with 14 bases in between. This CDR3 spans 14 amino acids. CDR1 is SGHTA, CDR2 FQGNSA, per germline. CDR3 in DNA: TGTGCCAGCAGCGTGACCGGGCTCACTGAAAAACTGTTTTTT. The encoded protein is CASSVTGLTEKLFF. The entire variable domain, with the rest obtained from reference TRBV7-2 and TRBJ1-4, is as follows: GAGVSQSPSNKVTEKGKDVELRCDPISGHTALYWYRQSLGQGLEFLIYFQGNSAPDKSGLPSDRFSAERTGGSVSTLTIQRTQQEDSAVYLCASSVTGLTEKLFFGSGTQLSVL.

This clonotype was picked up many times. The chain carries TRBV7-2 and TRBJ2-3, with 7 bases fitting TRBD1. The CDR3 loop spans 15 amino acids. Per the germline V gene, CDR1 is SGHTA and CDR2 is FQGNSA. V lost 8 bases and J lost 0; bases outside the gene matches: 8. The CDR3 region has the DNA TGTGCCAGCGGCCATAGACAGGGAAGCACAGATACGCAGTATTTT. This codes for CASGHRQGSTDTQYF.

This clonotype was picked up many times. The rearrangement uses TRBV7-9 and TRBJ2-3, with D possibly matching TRBD2 (5 bases). CDR3 length: 16 residues. V was shortened by 5 bases and J by 0 bases, with 15 bases between the two germline ends. The germline gives CDR1 SEHNR, CDR2 FQNEAQ (reference sequence). CDR3 protein: CASSPIGLTSTDTQYF. CDR3 DNA: TGTGCCAGCAGCCCCATTGGACTCACTAGCACAGATACGCAGTATTTT.

In this sample, this clonotype turned up a few times. The V gene is TRBV27, the J gene TRBJ2-1, with TRBD2 matching 9 bases. Germline V gene data show CDR1 as MNHEY and CDR2 as SMNVEV (reference sequence). This CDR3 contains 16 residues. After removal of 2 bases from V and 8 bases from J, the junction contained 10 bases not matched to a gene. The CDR3 DNA sequence: TGTGCCAGCAGTTTACTCGGGGTAGCGGGAGTGGATGAGCAGTTCTTC. Translating it yields CASSLLGVAGVDEQFF.

This clonotype was seen at least ten times. The CDR3 region is CASSSGEGLLAFF. The DNA of the CDR3 is TGTGCCAGCAGCTCCGGGGAGGGACTGCTAGCTTTCTTT. The chain couples TRBV7-2 to TRBJ1-1, with D maybe TRBD1 (5 bases). This CDR3 region has 13 residues. CDR1 SGHTA and CDR2 FQGNSA come from the germline V gene. The V end was cut by 4 bases, the J end by 10 bases, with 16 bases between. The full variable domain, in which reference TRBV7-2 and TRBJ1-1 provide the parts outside the CDR3, is GAGVSQSPSNKVTEKGKDVELRCDPISGHTALYWYRQSLGQGLEFLIYFQGNSAPDKSGLPSDRFSAERTGGSVSTLTIQRTQQEDSAVYLCASSSGEGLLAFFGQGTRLTVV.

This clonotype was seen more than once but under ten times. The V and J genes are TRBV3-1 and TRBJ2-7; tentative D call: TRBD2 (5 bases). There are 16 residues in the CDR3. Trimming removed 1 base from V and 2 bases from J, with 15 bases in between. Germline V lookup: CDR1 LGHDT, CDR2 YNNKEL (reference sequence). CDR3 sequence (DNA): TGTGCCAGCAGCCAAGCTCGGAGGACTGCAACCTACGAGCAGTACTTC. This gives the protein CASSQARRTATYEQYF.

This clonotype was observed a single time. The chain joins TRBV12-3 or TRBV12-4 to TRBJ2-3, with D tentatively TRBD1 or TRBD2 (7 bases each). Trimming stripped 6 bases from V and 14 bases from J, with 21 bases between. The CDR3 extends over 13 amino acids. CDR3 coding DNA: TGTGCCAGCAGCCCTAGGGGGCCGGGGGGCCCGTATTTT. This codes for CASSPRGPGGPYF.